A single sample is the source of the 32 T cell receptor beta chains below, sequenced in a study of blood T cell repertoires in COVID-19. The method was immunoSEQ multiplex PCR; TCRdb's version includes in-frame clones alone and lacks a portion of them. The top ten hold more than 1% of the sample, which has 200,000 to 300,000 clones, 88% seen once. Sequencing input: PBMCs or T cells enriched from blood (not recorded which). The receptor source for this set is a woman between 40 and 55 years old with acute COVID-19.

The chain uses TRBV4-2 and TRBJ2-5, with 8 bases lining up with TRBD2. This CDR3 is 16 amino acids long. V trimming: 0 bases; J trimming: 5 bases; junction bases outside the gene matches: 8. CDR1 is LGHNA and CDR2 is YNFKEQ in the germline V gene. CDR3 coding DNA: TGTGCCAGCAGCCAAGATTCCCCGGGAGGGCCGGAGACCCAGTACTTC. Its protein is CASSQDSPGGPETQYF.

CDR3 amino acids: CASSQGYTSGSKETQYF. The CDR3 nucleotides read TGCGCCAGCAGCCAAGGATATACTAGCGGGAGTAAAGAGACCCAGTACTTC. The genes are TRBV4-1 and TRBJ2-5, with 11 bases lining up with TRBD2. Per the germline V gene, CDR1 is MGHRA and CDR2 is YSYEKL. The CDR3 is made up of 17 amino acids. The V gene end was trimmed by 1 base and the J gene end by 3 bases; junction bases not matched to a gene: 7.

The chain employs TRBV24-1 and TRBJ2-3; 11 nucleotides line up with TRBD1. J lost 6 bases, V lost 3 bases, and 7 bases had no gene match. The CDR3 length is 16 residues. Per the germline V gene, CDR1 is KGHDR and CDR2 is SFDVKD. The CDR3 here is CATSDPGDRGGDTQYF. CDR3 sequence (DNA): TGTGCCACCAGTGATCCTGGGGACAGGGGGGGGGATACGCAGTATTTT.

This chain connects TRBV5-1 to TRBJ1-2; 8 bases map to TRBD1. Germline CDR1 is SGHRS and CDR2 is YFSETQ. Trimming at V came to 0 bases and at J to 9 bases, leaving 1 base not matched to a gene. The CDR3 covers 12 residues. Here the CDR3 DNA reads TGCGCCAGCAGCTTGGGGACAGGGAGCTACACCTTC. Its translation is CASSLGTGSYTF.

The gene calls are TRBV20-1 and TRBJ2-1; TRBD2 is a possible D gene (5 bases). This CDR3 region has 14 residues. CDR1 DFQATT and CDR2 SNEGSKA come from the germline V gene (reference sequence). V dropped 3 bases and J dropped 6 bases, with 15 bases sitting between them. The CDR3 region has the DNA TGCAGTGCTAGTCTGACTACATTGTTCAATGAGCAGTTCTTC. This encodes CSASLTTLFNEQFF.

The rearrangement joins TRBV5-1 to TRBJ1-1, with 9 bases identical to TRBD1. CDR1 and CDR2 from the germline V gene are SGHRS and YFSETQ. The V gene end was trimmed by 4 bases and the J gene end by 0 bases; junction bases not matched to a gene: 7. The CDR3 has 16 residues. The CDR3, as DNA: TGCGCCAGCAGCGATCTGAGGACAGGGGTGAACACTGAAGCTTTCTTT. Protein: CASSDLRTGVNTEAFF.

V and J are TRBV5-6 and TRBJ1-6, with 7 bases identical to TRBD1. CDR1 is SGHDT, CDR2 YYEEEE, per germline. CDR3 size: 14 residues. V gave up 4 bases and J gave up 6 bases; unmatched junction bases: 4. CDR3 loop: CASSLRGPNSPLHF. In DNA, the CDR3 is TGTGCCAGCAGCCTAAGGGGGCCTAATTCACCCCTCCACTTT.

This clone appeared once. V and J are TRBV19 and TRBJ1-5, with no clear D. Germline V gene lookup returns CDR1 LNHDA and CDR2 SQIVND (reference sequence). Trimming cost V 3 bases and J 0 bases, with 9 bases left between them. This CDR3 comprises 15 residues. The CDR3 DNA reads TGTGCCAGTAGTATTGGAGACTATAGCAATCAGCCCCAGCATTTT. It specifies CASSIGDYSNQPQHF.

The chain couples TRBV5-1 to TRBJ1-3, with D possibly being TRBD1 (6 bases). CDR1 is SGHRS and CDR2 is YFSETQ in the germline V gene. The V gene lost 0 bases and the J gene lost 2 bases, with 9 bases spanning the gap. This CDR3 is built from 15 residues. The CDR3 nucleotides are TGCGCCAGCAGCTTGGGCGAGGGGGCTGGAAACACCATATATTTT. It encodes CASSLGEGAGNTIYF.

This chain connects TRBV6-5 to TRBJ1-5; D unclear. The length of the CDR3 is 14 residues. CDR1 is MNHEY and CDR2 is SVGAGI in the germline V gene. V lost 8 bases and J 0 bases, leaving 11 bases between the germline ends. CDR3 sequence (DNA): TGTGCCAGCTCGTCGCCTAATAGCAATCAGCCCCAGCATTTT. It yields the protein CASSSPNSNQPQHF.

Only a few counts were recorded for this clone. V and J are TRBV2 and TRBJ2-2, with a weak D call TRBD2 (6 bases). V shed 3 bases and J shed 2 bases, with 10 bases lying between them. The germline gives CDR1 SNHLY, CDR2 FYNNEI. This CDR3 comprises 15 residues. CDR3 coding DNA: TGTGCCAGCAGTGATTTAGGGACTAACACCGGGGAGCTGTTTTTT. Amino acids: CASSDLGTNTGELFF. Full variable domain (rest looked up from reference TRBV2 and TRBJ2-2): EPEVTQTPSHQVTQMGQEVILRCVPISNHLYFYWYRQILGQKVEFLVSFYNNEISEKSEIFDDQFSVERPDGSNFTLKIRSTKLEDSAMYFCASSDLGTNTGELFFGEGSRLTVL.

This clone was observed once. The genes are TRBV19 and TRBJ1-2; TRBD1 aligns across 8 bases. The V and J ends lost 5 bases and 2 bases, in that order; junction bases with no gene match: 4. Germline V lookup: CDR1 LNHDA, CDR2 SQIVND (reference sequence). The CDR3 spans 14 residues. DNA for the CDR3: TGTGCCAGTAGTTACGGGACAGGCAACTATGGCTACACCTTC. It translates to CASSYGTGNYGYTF.

The chain recombines TRBV7-9 with TRBJ2-5; no definite D call. Between the trimmed V and J ends, which lost 6 bases and 2 bases, there was a span of 7 bases. The CDR3 covers 12 residues. Germline V CDR1 and CDR2: SEHNR, FQNEAQ (reference sequence). DNA of the CDR3: TGTGCCAGCAGATACATACAAGAGACCCAGTACTTC. Translating gives CASRYIQETQYF. Full variable domain (outside the CDR3, taken from reference TRBV7-9 and TRBJ2-5): DTGVSQNPRHKITKRGQNVTFRCDPISEHNRLYWYRQTLGQGPEFLTYFQNEAQLEKSRLLSDRFSAERPKGSFSTLEIQRTEQGDSAMYLCASRYIQETQYFGPGTRLLVL.

The chain joins TRBV5-1 to TRBJ1-5; 8 bases fit TRBD1. Losses at the gene ends were 4 bases for V and 0 bases for J; bases not matched to a gene: 3. The CDR3 spans 15 residues. The germline CDR1 and CDR2 sequences are SGHRS and YFSETQ. CDR3 bases: TGCGCCAGCAGCCCGGGACAGGTTAGCAATCAGCCCCAGCATTTT. Translated: CASSPGQVSNQPQHF.

The rearrangement joins TRBV4-1 to TRBJ1-1, with D uncertain. The CDR3 runs 13 residues. Germline V gives CDR1 MGHRA, CDR2 YSYEKL. Deletions cut 3 bases from V and 7 bases from J, with 12 bases between. The CDR3 is CASSQRGGGEAFF. The CDR3 DNA is TGCGCCAGCAGCCAGCGGGGTGGTGGTGAAGCTTTCTTT.

The CDR3 DNA is TGTGCCAGCAGTGAAGCGCTCGGGGGGCTGAACACTGAAGCTTTCTTT. It translates to CASSEALGGLNTEAFF. V and J are TRBV6-1 and TRBJ1-1; perhaps TRBD1 as D (6 bases). From germline, CDR1 is MNHNS and CDR2 SASEGT. CDR3 length equals 16 residues. With 0 bases removed from V and 0 bases from J, the gap between germline ends came to 11 bases.

This chain joins TRBV7-2 and TRBJ1-1; the match to TRBD1 covers 9 bases. V was pared by 4 bases and J by 3 bases, with 3 bases of the junction left unmatched. The CDR3 extends over 14 amino acids. CDR1 is SGHTA, CDR2 FQGNSA, per germline. The CDR3 loop reads CASSSGTGYTEAFF. The CDR3 DNA is TGTGCCAGCAGCTCCGGGACAGGGTACACTGAAGCTTTCTTT.

This chain connects TRBV29-1 to TRBJ2-1, with a tentative D call TRBD2 (5 bases). Trimming shortened V by 3 bases and J by 4 bases, and 22 bases separated the two germline ends. Germline CDR1 SQVTM, CDR2 ANQGSEA. CDR3 size: 17 residues. The CDR3, as DNA: TGCAGCGTTGATCCCCCGGTGGTGGCGGGCATATACAATGAGCAGTTCTTC. Protein: CSVDPPVVAGIYNEQFF.

The chain employs TRBV3-1 (or the pseudogene TRBV3-2) and TRBJ2-6; no clear D gene. The CDR3 length is 15 residues. Trimming cost V 0 bases and J 0 bases, with 3 bases left between them. The germline gives CDR1 LGHDT, CDR2 YNNKEL (reference sequence). The CDR3 sequence is CASSQDSSGANVLTF. CDR3 sequence (DNA): TGTGCCAGCAGCCAAGACAGCTCTGGGGCCAACGTCCTGACTTTC.

This chain joins TRBV5-5 and TRBJ2-2; D is ambiguous. Trimming pared 6 bases from V and 3 bases from J, leaving 12 bases between. CDR1 and CDR2 (germline): SGHKS, YYEKEE (reference sequence). The CDR3 sequence is 14 residues long. The CDR3 protein is CASNLRSDTGELFF. In nucleotides, the CDR3 is TGTGCCAGCAACCTCCGCAGTGACACCGGGGAGCTGTTTTTT.

J is TRBJ1-5 and V is TRBV7-2; 8 bases agree with TRBD1. Germline V gives CDR1 SGHTA, CDR2 FQGNSA. The CDR3 contains 15 residues. After removal of 5 bases from V and 5 bases from J, the junction contained 8 bases not matched to a gene. CDR3 nucleotides: TGTGCCAGCAGCCAGGGGGCGGGGCGCGATCAGCCCCAGCATTTT. Translating it yields CASSQGAGRDQPQHF.

This chain uses TRBV5-1 with TRBJ2-2; D gene uncertain. Deletions cut 2 bases from V and 5 bases from J, with 7 bases between. CDR3 length equals 13 residues. Germline V lookup: CDR1 SGHRS, CDR2 YFSETQ. The CDR3 sequence: CASSFTATGELFF. The CDR3 nucleotides are TGCGCCAGCAGCTTTACAGCAACCGGGGAGCTGTTTTTT.

CDR3 protein: CAWSVGGGNQPQHF. CDR3 DNA: TGTGCCTGGAGTGTTGGAGGGGGCAATCAGCCCCAGCATTTT. The V gene is TRBV30, the J gene TRBJ1-5; TRBD1 might be the D (5 bases). V lost 0 bases to trimming and J lost 2 bases, with 8 bases between them. This CDR3 region has 14 residues. Germline V gene lookup returns CDR1 GTSNPN and CDR2 SVGIG (reference sequence).

V and J are TRBV18 and TRBJ2-7; D is ambiguous. Trimming left V 4 bases short and J 3 bases short, with 4 bases between. The CDR3 runs 11 residues. Germline CDR1 and CDR2: KGHSH and LQKENI. CDR3 residues: CASSRGYEQYV. The CDR3 region has the DNA TGTGCCAGCTCACGCGGCTACGAGCAGTACGTC.

The V call is TRBV19, the J call TRBJ2-5, with 10 bases that match TRBD2. Germline CDR1 reads LNHDA; CDR2 reads SQIVND (reference sequence). The CDR3 is 17 residues long. The J segment lost 3 bases and the V segment lost 1 base, leaving 8 bases of the junction unmatched. The CDR3 DNA is TGTGCCAGTAGTATAGTTAACCTAGCGGGAGTTAAAGAGACCCAGTACTTC. It codes for CASSIVNLAGVKETQYF.

The chain has TRBV3-1 (or the pseudogene TRBV3-2) and TRBJ1-2; weak D call: TRBD1 (6 bases). Trimming took off 1 base at V and 7 bases at J, with 10 bases between the two ends. Germline V gives CDR1 LGHDT, CDR2 YNNKEL (reference sequence). The CDR3 totals 13 residues. Here the CDR3 DNA reads TGTGCCAGCAGCCAAGCACAGGGTCGTGGCTACACCTTC. Amino acids: CASSQAQGRGYTF.

This sequence joins TRBV28 and TRBJ2-1; TRBD2 matches at 8 bases. This CDR3 is 15 amino acids long. With V trimmed by 6 bases and J by 6 bases, 10 bases remained unmatched. The germline CDR1 and CDR2 sequences are MDHEN and SYDVKM. CDR3 bases: TGTGCCAGCAGGGGACCGGGACTAGAGACCAATGAGCAGTTCTTC. Protein: CASRGPGLETNEQFF.

The chain links TRBV27 to TRBJ2-7; 14 bases match TRBD2. Looked up from germline, CDR1 is MNHEY and CDR2 is SMNVEV (reference sequence). CDR3 size: 17 residues. V lost 0 bases and J lost 4; bases outside the gene matches: 5. The CDR3 loop reads CASSLSIGTSGRYEQYF. The DNA of the CDR3 is TGTGCCAGCAGTTTATCGATTGGGACTAGCGGGAGATACGAGCAGTACTTC.

The chain recombines TRBV12-3 or TRBV12-4 with TRBJ1-2; D is possibly TRBD1 (5 bases). The CDR3 is 13 amino acids. V lost 6 bases and J lost 4, with 12 bases in between. Here the CDR3 reads CASSPGTVYGYTF. CDR3 DNA: TGTGCCAGCAGCCCTGGGACTGTCTATGGCTACACCTTC.

V gene TRBV5-1 combines with J gene TRBJ1-1; D possibly corresponds to TRBD1 (5 bases). V lost 6 bases and J lost 6, with 24 bases in between. Germline lookup yields CDR1 SGHRS and CDR2 YFSETQ. The CDR3 length is 16 residues. The DNA of the CDR3 is TGCGCCAGCACCCCTTTCGGGGGACCAAGAATCCCTGAAGCTTTCTTT. Translated, it gives CASTPFGGPRIPEAFF.

This sequence joins TRBV30 and TRBJ1-6; 11 bases line up with TRBD1. The CDR3 is 12 residues long. Per germline, CDR1 GTSNPN and CDR2 SVGIG (reference sequence). Trimming at V came to 2 bases and at J to 18 bases, leaving 6 bases not matched to a gene. DNA of the CDR3: TGTGCCTGGAGTCTAGGACAGGGGGCTTGCCACTTT. Its protein product is CAWSLGQGACHF.

The V call is TRBV5-5, the J call TRBJ1-1; 8 bases line up with TRBD1. Germline trimming cut 5 bases from V and 6 bases from J; bases unmatched to any gene: 9. The CDR3 covers 14 residues. The germline CDR1 and CDR2 sequences are SGHKS and YYEKEE (reference sequence). The CDR3 spells CASSSITGGAEAFF. CDR3 nucleotide sequence: TGTGCCAGCAGTTCGATAACAGGGGGAGCTGAAGCTTTCTTT.